The 4 T cell receptor beta chains reported below all come from one sample, sequenced in a study of read filtering for tumor transcriptome and immune sequencing. This library used approximately 0.4 ug RNA and molecular barcoded adaptors spanning alpha/delta and beta/gamma chains. TCRdb called the reads again in MiXCR, with one record for every CDR3 protein. The data show 75,000 to 95,000 distinct CDR3 sequences, with roughly 21% seen just once and about an eighth held by the top ten. The sequenced material came from a population of CD138-negative cells sorted from bone marrow. The receptor set was obtained from a donor at least 40 years old with multiple myeloma.

A few counts support this clonotype. A read error may explain this, as a much larger clone is one base away. The chain is built from TRBV29-1 and TRBJ2-1; 9 positions match TRBD2. Germline V gene lookup returns CDR1 SQVTM and CDR2 ANQGSEA. This CDR3 spans 16 amino acids. Trimming cost V 4 bases and J 0 bases; bases outside gene matches: 7. The CDR3: CSVGLAGVNSYNEQFF. The CDR3 nucleotides are TGCAGCGTTGGCTTAGCGGGGGTTAACTCCTACAATGAGCAGTTCTTC.

This clonotype was observed many times. The chain links TRBV18 to TRBJ2-1; D call uncertain. The germline V and J ends were trimmed by 1 base and 7 bases, with 8 bases remaining between them. CDR3 length: 13 residues. Germline loops: CDR1 KGHSH, CDR2 LQKENI. CDR3 region: CASSPRSVNEQFF. The CDR3, as DNA: TGTGCCAGCTCACCACGCTCGGTTAATGAGCAGTTCTTC.

This clonotype was observed a single time. V gene TRBV20-1 combines with J gene TRBJ2-7; 10 bases agree with TRBD1. The J segment lost 3 bases and the V segment lost 5 bases, leaving 4 bases of the junction unmatched. The CDR3 runs to 13 residues. The germline V gene encodes CDR1 DFQATT and CDR2 SNEGSKA (reference sequence). As DNA, the CDR3 is TGCAGTGCTGGGACAGGGGCGCGCTACGAGCAGTACTTC. Translation: CSAGTGARYEQYF.

This clonotype was observed many times. The gene calls are TRBV11-2 and TRBJ2-7; D may be TRBD2 (7 bases). The CDR3 is made up of 16 amino acids. Trimming cost V 6 bases and J 2 bases, with 20 bases left between them. The germline gives CDR1 SGHAT, CDR2 FQNNGV. The CDR3 DNA is TGTGCCAGCAGTCGATGGGTGGGGGGGCCAACCTACGAGCAGTACTTC. Its protein product is CASSRWVGGPTYEQYF.